This T cell receptor beta chain is drawn from a study of T cells in Graves' hyperthyroidism and ophthalmopathy. General study findings and limits: Ophthalmopathy stood apart from stable hyperthyroidism in a 13 V-J model.

This clonotype was recorded many times. Its antigen is unknown. With 2 bases removed from V and 4 bases from J, the gap between germline ends came to 6 bases. The CDR3 runs to 12 residues. Per germline, CDR1 MNHEY and CDR2 SVGAGI. It was RNA transcripts that yielded the amplified TCR beta CDR3 regions. The study used the HTBI primer set for a first-round RT-PCR of the TCR CDR3. TCRdb re-derived calls from the multiplex PCR reads in MiXCR, one entry per CDR3 protein. The top ten clones hold approximately 20% of a sample with more than 350,000 distinct CDR3 sequences, roughly 15% of them seen once. The sample taken for sequencing was blood. The clonotype originates from a woman aged 60-70 years with Graves' ophthalmopathy. V usage is TRBV6-5 and J usage is TRBJ2-7; D ambiguous. The CDR3: CASSYGVYEQYF. The CDR3 DNA reads TGTGCCAGCAGTTACGGGGTGTACGAGCAGTACTTC.